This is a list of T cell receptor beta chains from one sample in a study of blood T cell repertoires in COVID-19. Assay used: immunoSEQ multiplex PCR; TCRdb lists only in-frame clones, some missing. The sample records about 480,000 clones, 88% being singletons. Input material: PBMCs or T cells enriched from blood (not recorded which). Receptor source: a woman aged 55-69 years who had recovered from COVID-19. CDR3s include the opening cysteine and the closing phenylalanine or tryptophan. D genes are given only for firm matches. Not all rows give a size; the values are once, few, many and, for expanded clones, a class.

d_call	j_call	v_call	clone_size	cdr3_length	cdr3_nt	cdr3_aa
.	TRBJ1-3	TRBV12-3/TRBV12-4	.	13	TGTGCCAGCAGCCCCCTCCCTGGAAACACCATATATTTT	CASSPLPGNTIYF
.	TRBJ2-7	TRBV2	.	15	TGTGCCAGCAGTGAAGCTTGGCAGGGCGGTTACGAGCAGTACTTC	CASSEAWQGGYEQYF
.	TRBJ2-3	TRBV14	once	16	TGTGCCAGCAGCCACTTCCGCGGGCCTGGGACAGATACGCAGTATTTT	CASSHFRGPGTDTQYF
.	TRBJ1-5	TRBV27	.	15	TGTGCCAGCAGTTTTGGCCTGAATAGCAATCAGCCCCAGCATTTT	CASSFGLNSNQPQHF
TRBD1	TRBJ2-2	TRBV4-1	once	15	TGCGCCAGCAGCCAGGGACAGGAGAACACCGGGGAGCTGTTTTTT	CASSQGQENTGELFF
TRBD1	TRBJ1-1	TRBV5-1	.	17	TGCGCCAGCAGCTTCTGGGCAGGGGGCCTGGGGAACACTGAAGCTTTCTTT	CASSFWAGGLGNTEAFF
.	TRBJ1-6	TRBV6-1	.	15	TGTGCCAGCAGTGAAGCACGGCAGGGGTACTCACCCCTCCACTTT	CASSEARQGYSPLHF
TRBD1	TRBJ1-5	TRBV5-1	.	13	TGCGCCAGCAGCGGACAGGGGGGACAGCCCCAGCATTTT	CASSGQGGQPQHF
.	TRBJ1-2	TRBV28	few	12	TGTGCCAGCACGAGGTCAAGAGGTGGCTACACCTTC	CASTRSRGGYTF
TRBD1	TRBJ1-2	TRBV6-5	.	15	TGTGCCAGCATGAGACCTGGACAGGGGTACTATGGCTACACCTTC	CASMRPGQGYYGYTF
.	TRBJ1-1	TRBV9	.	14	TGTGCCAGCAGCGTCACAGGGTCGAACACTGAAGCTTTCTTT	CASSVTGSNTEAFF
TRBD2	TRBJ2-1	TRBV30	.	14	TGTGCCGGAGCCGCTAGCGGGGGGGGGACTGAGCAGTTCTTC	CAGAASGGGTEQFF
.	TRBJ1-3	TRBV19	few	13	TGTGCCAGTAGTAGCGACAGTAGGGCGACCATATATTTT	CASSSDSRATIYF
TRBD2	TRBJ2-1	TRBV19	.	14	TGTGCCAGTAGTCTCCGGGGGGGGAACAATGAGCAGTTCTTC	CASSLRGGNNEQFF
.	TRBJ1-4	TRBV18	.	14	TGTGCCAGCTCACCTTTCGGGGTTGGAGAAAAACTGTTTTTT	CASSPFGVGEKLFF
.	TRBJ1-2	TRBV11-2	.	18	TGTGCCAGCAGCTTTTTTGCCGACGGGGGGCCAGCTAACTATGGCTACACCTTC	CASSFFADGGPANYGYTF